The 8 T cell receptor beta chains reported below all come from one sample, sequenced in a study of T-cell memory formation after mild COVID-19. TCRdb used MiXCR to reprocess the 5' RACE reads, holding one entry per CDR3 protein. The data show roughly 580,000 distinct CDR3 sequences, about a sixth seen once. Material: PBMCs or a T cell subset sorted from them (not recorded which). Source of these receptors: an adult woman who had mild COVID-19 (a few samples of this study predate the infection). Cell type and time point are not known.

J is TRBJ2-7 and V is TRBV19; D uncertain. Germline loops: CDR1 LNHDA, CDR2 SQIVND (reference sequence). This CDR3 region has 15 residues. With 3 bases removed from V and 1 base from J, the gap between germline ends came to 13 bases. The CDR3 sequence: CASSITGQESYEQYF. The CDR3 bases are TGTGCCAGTAGTATTACCGGGCAGGAGTCCTACGAGCAGTACTTC.

This clonotype has more than one count but fewer than ten. The V call is TRBV7-3, the J call TRBJ2-2; D not resolved. V was cut by 4 bases and J by 0 bases, with 9 bases left in between. The CDR3 has 15 amino acids. CDR1 SGHTA and CDR2 FQGTGA come from the germline V gene. The CDR3 region has the DNA TGTGCCAGCAGCTCGTCAGAAACGAACACCGGGGAGCTGTTTTTT. Amino acids: CASSSSETNTGELFF.

The chain employs TRBV7-2 and TRBJ2-5, with a tentative D call TRBD1 (6 bases). Deletions cut 5 bases from V and 1 base from J, with 17 bases between. The CDR3 is made up of 16 amino acids. Germline CDR1 is SGHTA and CDR2 is FQGNSA. The CDR3 sequence: CASSPSGQRTQETQYF. CDR3 DNA sequence: TGTGCCAGCAGCCCCTCTGGACAGCGAACCCAAGAGACCCAGTACTTC.

The chain links TRBV10-3 to TRBJ2-3; possible D gene TRBD2, 5 bases. This CDR3 has 14 amino acids. V was trimmed by 8 bases and J by 2 bases, leaving 14 bases between them. Germline CDR1 and CDR2: ENHRY and SYGVKD. CDR3 in amino acids: CAIRGSVYTDTQYF. CDR3 sequence (DNA): TGTGCCATCCGAGGTAGCGTTTACACAGATACGCAGTATTTT.

V usage is TRBV30 and J usage is TRBJ2-1; maybe TRBD2 (6 bases). Trimming removed 4 bases at V and 5 bases at J, with 24 bases between. Germline V CDR1 and CDR2: GTSNPN, SVGIG (reference sequence). The CDR3 has 17 amino acids. DNA for the CDR3: TGTGCCTGGACCCTAACCCCAGGGACTCAAGAGAACAATGAGCAGTTCTTC. Translated: CAWTLTPGTQENNEQFF. Variable domain in full (rest from reference TRBV30 and TRBJ2-1): SQTIHQWPATLVQPVGSPLSLECTVEGTSNPNLYWYRQAAGRGLQLLFYSVGIGQISSEVPQNLSASRPQDRQFILSSKKLLLSDSGFYLCAWTLTPGTQENNEQFFGPGTRLTVL.

The sample holds a few counts of this clonotype. The genes are TRBV7-3 and TRBJ2-1; the D is unclear. Germline loops: CDR1 SGHTA, CDR2 FQGTGA. CDR3 length equals 10 residues. Trimming took 2 bases from V and 15 from J, leaving 8 bases between them. The CDR3 spells CASSLPPRFF. The CDR3 nucleotides read TGTGCCAGCAGCTTACCCCCTCGGTTCTTC.

This clonotype was recorded a few times. This chain joins TRBV9 and TRBJ1-2; the match to TRBD1 covers 7 bases. The CDR3 sequence is 15 residues long. CDR1 and CDR2 (germline): SGDLS, YYNGEE. The V segment lost 1 base and the J segment 3 bases; nucleotides outside the gene matches: 6. In DNA form, the CDR3 reads TGTGCCAGCAGCGTAAGAGACAGGGCCGACTATGGCTACACCTTC. The encoded protein is CASSVRDRADYGYTF.

V is TRBV15 and J is TRBJ2-7, with 7 nucleotides matching TRBD1. CDR3 length equals 14 residues. After removal of 3 bases from V and 2 bases from J, the junction contained 4 bases not matched to a gene. The germline V gene encodes CDR1 LNHNV and CDR2 YYDKDF (reference sequence). CDR3 residues: CATSRSQGAYEQYF. DNA for the CDR3: TGTGCCACCAGCAGGTCTCAGGGGGCCTACGAGCAGTACTTC.